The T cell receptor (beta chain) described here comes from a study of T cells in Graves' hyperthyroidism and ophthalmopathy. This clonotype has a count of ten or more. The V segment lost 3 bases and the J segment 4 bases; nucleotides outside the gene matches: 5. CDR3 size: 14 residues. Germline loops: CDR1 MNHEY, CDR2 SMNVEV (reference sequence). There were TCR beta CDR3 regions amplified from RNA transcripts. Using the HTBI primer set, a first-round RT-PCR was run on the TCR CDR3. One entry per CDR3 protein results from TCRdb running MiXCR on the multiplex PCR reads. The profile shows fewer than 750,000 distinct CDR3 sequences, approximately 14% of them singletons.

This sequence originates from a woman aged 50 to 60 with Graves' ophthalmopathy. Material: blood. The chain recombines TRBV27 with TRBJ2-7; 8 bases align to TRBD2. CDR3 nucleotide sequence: TGTGCCAGCAGTTTCGGAGCGGGAGTTTACGAGCAGTACTTC. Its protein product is CASSFGAGVYEQYF.